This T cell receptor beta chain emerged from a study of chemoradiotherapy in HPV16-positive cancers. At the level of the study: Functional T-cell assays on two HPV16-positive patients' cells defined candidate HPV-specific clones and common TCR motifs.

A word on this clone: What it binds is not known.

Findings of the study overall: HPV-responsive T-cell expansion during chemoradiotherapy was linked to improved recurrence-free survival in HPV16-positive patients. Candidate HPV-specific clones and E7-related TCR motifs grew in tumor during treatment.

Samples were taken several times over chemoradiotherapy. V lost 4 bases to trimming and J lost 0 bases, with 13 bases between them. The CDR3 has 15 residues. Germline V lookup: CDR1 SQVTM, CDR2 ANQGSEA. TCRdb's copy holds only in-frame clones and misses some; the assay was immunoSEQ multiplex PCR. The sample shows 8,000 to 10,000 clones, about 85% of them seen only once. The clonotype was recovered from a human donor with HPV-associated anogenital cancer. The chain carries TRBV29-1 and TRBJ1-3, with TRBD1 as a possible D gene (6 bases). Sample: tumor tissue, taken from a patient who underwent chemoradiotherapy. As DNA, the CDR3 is TGCAGCGTTGGAAAGGACAGAGCCTCTGGAAACACCATATATTTT. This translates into CSVGKDRASGNTIYF.